Each of the 4 T cell receptor beta chains below was sequenced from the same sample in a study of CD8+CD57+ T cells in acquired aplastic anemia. According to the study, genomic DNA was the template for TCR beta VDJ and CDR3 profiling. From the reads, TCRdb called clonotypes with MiXCR, one entry per CDR3 protein. Of 200,000 or so distinct CDR3 sequences in the sample, about half are singletons; the top ten hold just under 20%. Selection for sequencing was limited to patients who had shown CD8+CD57+ cell expansion by flow cytometry. The specimen sequenced was sorted CD4+, CD8+, or CD8+CD57+ T cells (not recorded which) from PBMCs. The receptors shown here come from a human donor with aplastic anemia.

The rearrangement joins TRBV19 to TRBJ1-1; D is unclear. The CDR3 is 13 amino acids. The ends were cut back, 8 bases at V and 0 bases at J, with 10 bases in the middle. Germline V gene sequence: CDR1 LNHDA, CDR2 SQIVND (reference sequence). The CDR3 is CASGLLMNTEAFF. Written as DNA, the CDR3 is TGTGCCAGTGGGCTGTTAATGAACACTGAAGCTTTCTTT.

The sample holds many counts of this clonotype. V and J are TRBV24-1 and TRBJ1-5, with 9 bases fitting TRBD1. Germline V lookup: CDR1 KGHDR, CDR2 SFDVKD. The trim removed 3 bases at V and 7 bases at J, leaving 9 bases unmatched. The CDR3 consists of 16 residues. The CDR3 sequence is CATSDPATGGRQPQHF. CDR3 bases: TGTGCCACCAGTGATCCGGCCACAGGGGGCCGACAGCCCCAGCATTTT.

The J gene is TRBJ1-1, the V gene TRBV7-8; D not resolved. Germline lookup yields CDR1 SGHVS and CDR2 FQNEAQ. V gave up 5 bases and J gave up 4 bases, with 8 bases separating them. This CDR3 region has 12 residues. As DNA, the CDR3 is TGTGCCAGCAGCCCTAAACGCACTGAAGCTTTCTTT. Encoded protein: CASSPKRTEAFF.

A few counts support this clonotype. The chain links TRBV2 to TRBJ1-2, with TRBD1 matching 7 bases. Unmatched junction bases numbered 6, after V lost 3 bases and J lost 8 bases. Germline CDR1 reads SNHLY; CDR2 reads FYNNEI. The CDR3 length is 13 residues. CDR3 loop: CASSELQGDGYTF. The CDR3 nucleotides are TGTGCCAGCAGTGAGTTGCAGGGGGACGGCTACACCTTC.